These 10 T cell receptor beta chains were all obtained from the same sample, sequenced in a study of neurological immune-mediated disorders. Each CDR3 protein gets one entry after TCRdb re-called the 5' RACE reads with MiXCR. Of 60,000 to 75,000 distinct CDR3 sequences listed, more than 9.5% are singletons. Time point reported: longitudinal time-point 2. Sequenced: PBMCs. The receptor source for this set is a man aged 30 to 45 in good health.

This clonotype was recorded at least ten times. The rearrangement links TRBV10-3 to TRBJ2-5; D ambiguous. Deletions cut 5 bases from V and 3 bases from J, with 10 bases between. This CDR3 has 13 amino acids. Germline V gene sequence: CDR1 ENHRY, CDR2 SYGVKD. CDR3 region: CAISSPQKETQYF. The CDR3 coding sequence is TGTGCCATCAGTTCCCCCCAAAAAGAGACCCAGTACTTC.

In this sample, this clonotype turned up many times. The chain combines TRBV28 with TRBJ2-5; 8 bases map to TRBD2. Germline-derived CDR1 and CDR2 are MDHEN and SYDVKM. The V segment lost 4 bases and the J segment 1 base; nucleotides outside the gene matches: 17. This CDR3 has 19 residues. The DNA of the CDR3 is TGTGCCAGCAGTTCCCCCCGGGCGGGAGGCCCGACACCCCAAGAGACCCAGTACTTC. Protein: CASSSPRAGGPTPQETQYF.

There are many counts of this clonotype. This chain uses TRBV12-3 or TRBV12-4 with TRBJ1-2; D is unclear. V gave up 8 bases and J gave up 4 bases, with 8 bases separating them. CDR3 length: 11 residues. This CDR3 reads CASGNIYGYTF. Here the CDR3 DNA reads TGTGCCAGCGGTAATATCTATGGCTACACCTTC.

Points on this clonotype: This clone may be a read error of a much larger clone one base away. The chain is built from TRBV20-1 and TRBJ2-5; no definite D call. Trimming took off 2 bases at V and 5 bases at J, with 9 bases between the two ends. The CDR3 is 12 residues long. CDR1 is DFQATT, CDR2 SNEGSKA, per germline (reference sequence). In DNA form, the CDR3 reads TGCAGTGCTAGACAGGTGCTGGAGACCCAGTACTTC. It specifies CSARQVLETQYF.

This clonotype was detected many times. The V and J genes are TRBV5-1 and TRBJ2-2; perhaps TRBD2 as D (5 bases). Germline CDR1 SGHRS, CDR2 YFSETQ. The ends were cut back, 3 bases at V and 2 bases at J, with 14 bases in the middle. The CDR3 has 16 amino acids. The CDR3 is CASSSAGLSNTGELFF. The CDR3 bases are TGCGCCAGCAGCTCAGCTGGACTGAGTAACACCGGGGAGCTGTTTTTT.

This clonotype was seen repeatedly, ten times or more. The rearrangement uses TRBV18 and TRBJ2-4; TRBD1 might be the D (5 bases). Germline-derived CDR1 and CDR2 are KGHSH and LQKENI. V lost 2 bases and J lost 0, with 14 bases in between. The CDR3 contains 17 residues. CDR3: CASSPKGKPLAKNIQYF. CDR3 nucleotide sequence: TGTGCCAGCTCACCAAAGGGGAAACCCCTAGCCAAAAACATTCAGTACTTC.

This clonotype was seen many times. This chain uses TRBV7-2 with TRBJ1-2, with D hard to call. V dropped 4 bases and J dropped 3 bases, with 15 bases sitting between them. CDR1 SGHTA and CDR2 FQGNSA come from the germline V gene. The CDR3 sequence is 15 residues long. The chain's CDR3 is CASSSNPWEDYGYTF. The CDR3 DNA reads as TGTGCCAGCAGCTCAAACCCGTGGGAAGACTATGGCTACACCTTC.

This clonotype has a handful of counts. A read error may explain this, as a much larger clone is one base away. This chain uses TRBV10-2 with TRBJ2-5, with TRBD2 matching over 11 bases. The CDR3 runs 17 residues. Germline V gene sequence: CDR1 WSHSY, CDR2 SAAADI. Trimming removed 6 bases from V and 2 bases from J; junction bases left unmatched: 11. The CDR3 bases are TGCGCCAGCAGAAGACTAGCGGGGACACGTCAACAAGAGACCCAGTACTTC. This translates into CASRRLAGTRQQETQYF.

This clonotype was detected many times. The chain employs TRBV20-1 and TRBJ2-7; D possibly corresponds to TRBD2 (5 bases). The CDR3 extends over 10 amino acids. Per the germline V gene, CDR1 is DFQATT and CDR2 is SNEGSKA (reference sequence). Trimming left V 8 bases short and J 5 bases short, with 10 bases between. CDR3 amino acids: CSKTGDEQYF. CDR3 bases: TGCAGTAAGACCGGGGACGAGCAGTACTTC.

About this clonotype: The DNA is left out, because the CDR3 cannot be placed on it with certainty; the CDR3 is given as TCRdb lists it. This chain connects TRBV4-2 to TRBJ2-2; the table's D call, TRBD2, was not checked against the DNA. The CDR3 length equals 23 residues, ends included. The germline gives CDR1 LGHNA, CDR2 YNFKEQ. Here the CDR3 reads CASSFYICSARGTSGRDTGELFF.